The 25 T cell receptor beta chains below all came from one sample that was sequenced in a study of blood T cell repertoires in COVID-19. Assay: immunoSEQ multiplex PCR; the TCRdb copy retains only in-frame clones and omits some. The sample holds 40,000 to 50,000 clones, about four fifths seen once. The sample was peripheral blood. These receptor sequences come from a woman at least 80 years old with acute or convalescent COVID-19.

The table lists this clone with a count of one. This CDR3 reads CASSPASGNTIYF. CDR3 nucleotide sequence: TGTGCCAGCAGTCCCGCGTCGGGAAACACCATATATTTT. The chain uses TRBV2 and TRBJ1-3; D call uncertain. Trimming took 5 bases from V and 4 from J, leaving 9 bases between them. The CDR3 spans 13 residues. The V gene's germline CDR1 is SNHLY and CDR2 FYNNEI.

The V gene is TRBV4-2, the J gene TRBJ2-1; weak D call: TRBD2 (5 bases). CDR1 and CDR2 from the germline V gene are LGHNA and YNFKEQ. Between the trimmed V and J ends, which lost 1 base and 6 bases, there was a span of 10 bases. The CDR3 length is 14 residues. As DNA, the CDR3 is TGTGCCAGCAGCCAAGCGGGGTCTATCAATGAGCAGTTCTTC. Translating it yields CASSQAGSINEQFF.

V gene TRBV19 combines with J gene TRBJ1-5; D is possibly TRBD1 (6 bases). V lost 10 bases, J lost 0 bases, and 16 bases lay in between. Germline V gives CDR1 LNHDA, CDR2 SQIVND (reference sequence). The CDR3 contains 15 residues. The CDR3 region is CATTRAGASNQPQHF. CDR3 in DNA: TGTGCCACCACCCGGGCAGGGGCTAGCAATCAGCCCCAGCATTTT.

The rearrangement joins TRBV28 to TRBJ1-4; possible D gene TRBD1, 6 bases. The CDR3 length is 14 residues. Germline values: CDR1 MDHEN, CDR2 SYDVKM. V was shortened by 11 bases and J by 6 bases, with 19 bases between the two germline ends. The CDR3 spells CAALAGGPYEKLFF. For the CDR3, the DNA is TGTGCCGCTCTGGCGGGGGGGCCCTATGAAAAACTGTTTTTT.

The rearrangement links TRBV4-2 to TRBJ1-1; 7 bases agree with TRBD1. The CDR3 is 15 amino acids. Germline-derived CDR1 and CDR2 are LGHNA and YNFKEQ. With V trimmed by 0 bases and J by 6 bases, 7 bases remained unmatched. The CDR3 here is CASSQDQGVWAEAFF. CDR3 DNA sequence: TGTGCCAGCAGCCAAGATCAGGGGGTGTGGGCTGAAGCTTTCTTT.

This chain uses TRBV30 with TRBJ2-2; 10 nucleotides match TRBD1. Germline CDR1 GTSNPN, CDR2 SVGIG (reference sequence). The V and J ends lost 7 bases and 5 bases, in that order; junction bases with no gene match: 7. The length of the CDR3 is 14 residues. CDR3 nucleotide sequence: TGTGCCTTCCGGGACAGGGGACTAACCGGGGAGCTGTTTTTT. Translation gives CAFRDRGLTGELFF.

The J gene is TRBJ2-2, the V gene TRBV5-4, with D possibly TRBD1 on 6 matching bases. V dropped 7 bases and J dropped 2 bases, with 12 bases sitting between them. The CDR3 is 14 residues long. Germline CDR1 SGHNT, CDR2 YYREEE (reference sequence). CDR3 in amino acids: CASGGHGNTGELFF. Written as DNA, the CDR3 is TGTGCCAGCGGGGGCCATGGAAACACCGGGGAGCTGTTTTTT.

The chain links TRBV5-1 to TRBJ1-1; tentative D call: TRBD1 (5 bases). From germline, CDR1 is SGHRS and CDR2 YFSETQ. The V end lost 3 bases, the J end lost 3 bases, and 15 bases lay between the germline ends. The CDR3 contains 15 residues. CDR3 nucleotides: TGCGCCAGCAGCTCCTATGGTTGGGGGGACACTGAAGCTTTCTTT. The encoded protein is CASSSYGWGDTEAFF.

The chain couples TRBV5-1 to TRBJ2-2; 9 positions agree with TRBD1. V lost 3 bases to trimming and J lost 5 bases; unmatched junction nucleotides: 5. The CDR3 has 15 amino acids. Germline assignment: CDR1 SGHRS and CDR2 YFSETQ. The CDR3 reads CASSSWGQGTGELFF. The CDR3, as DNA: TGCGCCAGCAGCTCCTGGGGACAGGGAACCGGGGAGCTGTTTTTT.

The rearrangement links TRBV4-3 to TRBJ2-2, with D uncertain. The length of the CDR3 is 12 residues. V lost 7 bases and J 3 bases, leaving 6 bases between the germline ends. CDR1 is LGHNA, CDR2 YSLEER, per germline. The CDR3 DNA is TGCGCCAGCATTTCAGACACCGGGGAGCTGTTTTTT. Encoded protein: CASISDTGELFF.

V gene TRBV7-2 combines with J gene TRBJ2-5; the match to TRBD2 covers 11 bases. Germline V gene data show CDR1 as SGHTA and CDR2 as FQGNSA. The CDR3 is 15 amino acids. J lost 5 bases, V lost 2 bases, and 4 bases had no gene match. CDR3 sequence (DNA): TGTGCCAGCAGCTTAAGGCTAGCGGGAGGTGAGACCCAGTACTTC. It codes for CASSLRLAGGETQYF.

The rearrangement uses TRBV11-2 and TRBJ1-2, with D hard to call. V was shortened by 2 bases and J by 0 bases, with 4 bases between the two germline ends. There are 13 residues in the CDR3. Germline values: CDR1 SGHAT, CDR2 FQNNGV. The CDR3 loop is CASSLTANYGYTF. The CDR3 DNA follows: TGTGCCAGCAGCTTAACAGCTAACTATGGCTACACCTTC. The complete variable domain, with remaining parts taken from reference TRBV11-2 and TRBJ1-2, reads EAGVAQSPRYKIIEKRQSVAFWCNPISGHATLYWYQQILGQGPKLLIQFQNNGVVDDSQLPKDRFSAERLKGVDSTLKIQPAKLEDSAVYLCASSLTANYGYTFGSGTRLTVV.

The chain links TRBV3-1 (or the pseudogene TRBV3-2) to TRBJ1-5; 9 bases fit TRBD1. In germline, CDR1 is LGHDT, CDR2 YNNKEL (reference sequence). V was pared by 1 base and J by 2 bases, with 3 bases of the junction left unmatched. The CDR3 loop spans 16 amino acids. CDR3 nucleotides: TGTGCCAGCAGCCAAGGGACAGGGGCCGGCAATCAGCCCCAGCATTTT. Amino acids: CASSQGTGAGNQPQHF.

The chain joins TRBV7-9 to TRBJ1-2, with a tentative D call TRBD1 (5 bases). The germline V gene has CDR1 SEHNR and CDR2 FQNEAQ (reference sequence). Deletions cut 7 bases from V and 10 bases from J, with 16 bases between. The CDR3 spans 12 residues. For the CDR3, the DNA is TGTGCCAGCACCCAGGGTGGCAGGAACTACACCTTC. Translation gives CASTQGGRNYTF. Filled out from reference TRBV7-9 and TRBJ1-2, the complete variable domain reads DTGVSQNPRHKITKRGQNVTFRCDPISEHNRLYWYRQTLGQGPEFLTYFQNEAQLEKSRLLSDRFSAERPKGSFSTLEIQRTEQGDSAMYLCASTQGGRNYTFGSGTRLTVV.

V usage is TRBV12-3 or TRBV12-4 and J usage is TRBJ1-4; D is unresolved. This CDR3 has 13 amino acids. The V gene lost 2 bases and the J gene lost 6 bases, with 7 bases spanning the gap. The CDR3 DNA follows: TGTGCCAGCAGTTTACAGGTGCATGAAAAACTGTTTTTT. It codes for CASSLQVHEKLFF.

This chain uses TRBV28 with TRBJ2-3, with 8 bases fitting TRBD2. Germline assignment: CDR1 MDHEN and CDR2 SYDVKM. V shed 3 bases, J shed 1 base, and the junction held 3 bases outside the gene matches. The CDR3 covers 15 residues. In DNA form, the CDR3 reads TGTGCCAGCAGTTTCTCGGGGGGGGGCACAGATACGCAGTATTTT. Translated: CASSFSGGGTDTQYF.

The chain joins TRBV7-2 to TRBJ2-3, with TRBD1 identical over 12 bases. Germline lookup yields CDR1 SGHTA and CDR2 FQGNSA. J lost 4 bases, V lost 6 bases, and 5 bases had no gene match. The CDR3 loop spans 15 amino acids. CDR3 protein: CASSSGTGGADTQYF. The CDR3 DNA sequence: TGTGCCAGCAGTTCCGGGACAGGGGGCGCAGATACGCAGTATTTT.

CDR3 bases: TGTGCCAGCAGCCCACGCAAGGACTCCGGGGAGCTGTTTTTT. This codes for CASSPRKDSGELFF. This chain connects TRBV7-2 to TRBJ2-2; a weak D match, TRBD2 (5 bases). From germline, CDR1 is SGHTA and CDR2 FQGNSA. This CDR3 spans 14 amino acids. The V gene lost 5 bases and the J gene lost 6 bases, with 13 bases spanning the gap.

The chain links TRBV4-1 to TRBJ1-4, with TRBD1 matching 7 bases. With 0 bases clipped from V and 8 bases from J, the junction kept 9 bases outside the gene matches. Germline V gene data show CDR1 as MGHRA and CDR2 as YSYEKL. The CDR3 runs to 16 residues. CDR3 in DNA: TGCGCCAGCAGCCAAGATTTTGGAGGGGGCAAGGAAAAACTGTTTTTT. It translates to CASSQDFGGGKEKLFF.

The chain employs TRBV7-6 and TRBJ2-1; 7 positions match TRBD2. Looked up from germline, CDR1 is SGHVS and CDR2 is FNYEAQ. The CDR3 runs to 15 residues. V trimming: 5 bases; J trimming: 3 bases; junction bases outside the gene matches: 7. The CDR3 region has the DNA TGTGCCAGCAGCAGCGACGGGGGGTACTACAATGAGCAGTTCTTC. Amino acids: CASSSDGGYYNEQFF.

This clone was detected only a few times. V is TRBV7-2 and J is TRBJ1-1; 8 nucleotides line up with TRBD1. Germline CDR1 and CDR2: SGHTA and FQGNSA. CDR3 length: 14 amino acids. The ends lost 3 bases at V and 3 bases at J; junction bases unmatched: 3. For the CDR3, the DNA is TGTGCCAGCAGCTTTCAGGGGGCTTACACTGAAGCTTTCTTT. This translates into CASSFQGAYTEAFF.

This chain connects TRBV10-3 to TRBJ1-5; 9 nucleotides line up with TRBD1. CDR3 length: 14 amino acids. Germline V gene sequence: CDR1 ENHRY, CDR2 SYGVKD. Trimming cost V 10 bases and J 3 bases; bases outside gene matches: 7. The CDR3 DNA sequence: TGTGCCAGCAAGGACAGGGGCGCCAATCAGCCCCAGCATTTT. As protein: CASKDRGANQPQHF.

The chain carries TRBV29-1 and TRBJ2-7; possibly TRBD1 for D (6 bases). Germline CDR1 is SQVTM and CDR2 is ANQGSEA. Trimming removed 3 bases from V and 2 bases from J, with 11 bases in between. CDR3 size: 13 residues. CDR3 sequence: CSVEMDSTYEQYF. CDR3 DNA sequence: TGCAGCGTTGAGATGGACAGCACCTACGAGCAGTACTTC.

The chain uses TRBV2 and TRBJ2-5; D is uncertain. The CDR3 spans 12 residues. The ends were cut back, 2 bases at V and 5 bases at J, with 6 bases in the middle. The V gene's germline CDR1 is SNHLY and CDR2 FYNNEI. CDR3 region: CASSEFEETQYF. Here the CDR3 DNA reads TGTGCCAGCAGTGAATTTGAGGAGACCCAGTACTTC.

The chain uses TRBV7-9 and TRBJ1-6; TRBD1 matches at 8 bases. The CDR3 consists of 16 residues. Per the germline V gene, CDR1 is SEHNR and CDR2 is FQNEAQ (reference sequence). V shed 7 bases, J shed 6 bases, and the junction held 11 bases outside the gene matches. The DNA for the CDR3 is TGTGCCAGCACCCAGGGTACAGGGGGTATTAATTCACCCCTCCACTTT. This codes for CASTQGTGGINSPLHF.